A single sample gave rise to the 21 T cell receptor beta chains below, sequenced in a study of OX40 agonist ivuxolimab in advanced cancers. This table comes from immunoSEQ multiplex PCR, and its TCRdb copy is limited to in-frame clones, with some not included. The data contain over 55,000 clones, 88% of them singletons. The source was CD4+ or CD8+ T cells sorted from blood, collected in a trial of the OX40 agonist ivuxolimab. The receptors were sampled from an adult with an advanced solid tumor such as melanoma, head and neck, liver or kidney cancer.

The chain is built from TRBV29-1 and TRBJ2-2; D may be TRBD1 or TRBD2 (6 bases each). With 2 bases removed from V and 7 bases from J, the gap between germline ends came to 11 bases. There are 13 residues in the CDR3. Germline loops: CDR1 SQVTM, CDR2 ANQGSEA. Here the CDR3 reads CSVERGRLGELFF. CDR3 in DNA: TGCAGCGTTGAACGGGGGCGGCTCGGGGAGCTGTTTTTT.

The rearrangement joins TRBV7-6 to TRBJ2-1; D possibly uses TRBD1 or TRBD2 (5 bases each). The CDR3 contains 15 residues. V was pared by 5 bases and J by 2 bases, with 13 bases between. Germline assignment: CDR1 SGHVS and CDR2 FNYEAQ. CDR3 residues: CASSTGDGAYNEQFF. The CDR3 region has the DNA TGTGCCAGCAGCACTGGGGACGGGGCCTACAATGAGCAGTTCTTC.

The chain carries TRBV4-1 and TRBJ2-7; unclear D gene. CDR3 length equals 14 residues. Germline CDR1 and CDR2: MGHRA and YSYEKL. V was pared by 0 bases and J by 5 bases, with 11 bases between. For the CDR3, the DNA is TGCGCCAGCAGCCAAGAGCTTAGCAGCGACGAGCAGTACTTC. This sequence encodes CASSQELSSDEQYF.

This rearrangement joins TRBV5-5 to TRBJ1-2; D possibly corresponds to TRBD1 (5 bases). V shed 4 bases and J shed 3 bases, with 16 bases lying between them. This CDR3 is 15 amino acids long. Germline CDR1 reads SGHKS; CDR2 reads YYEKEE (reference sequence). The CDR3 nucleotides are TGTGCCAGCAGCCCCGGGGGAGGGGTAGACTATGGCTACACCTTC. Translating gives CASSPGGGVDYGYTF.

This clone was seen once. V and J are TRBV4-1 and TRBJ1-1, with D unresolved. Trimming stripped 4 bases from V and 4 bases from J, with 7 bases between. This CDR3 is 12 amino acids long. The germline CDR1 and CDR2 sequences are MGHRA and YSYEKL. The CDR3 sequence is CASSPGSTEAFF. DNA of the CDR3: TGCGCCAGCAGCCCGGGGAGCACTGAAGCTTTCTTT.

The chain uses TRBV5-1 and TRBJ2-1; 8 nucleotides agree with TRBD2. The length of the CDR3 is 18 residues. Trimming removed 4 bases from V and 4 bases from J; junction bases left unmatched: 16. From germline, CDR1 is SGHRS and CDR2 YFSETQ. The CDR3 DNA reads TGCGCCAGCAGCCTAATTTCGACCGGGACTAGAAGTTACAATGAGCAGTTCTTC. Translating it yields CASSLISTGTRSYNEQFF. The full variable domain, its missing parts supplied by reference TRBV5-1 and TRBJ2-1, is KAGVTQTPRYLIKTRGQQVTLSCSPISGHRSVSWYQQTPGQGLQFLFEYFSETQRNKGNFPGRFSGRQFSNSRSEMNVSTLELGDSALYLCASSLISTGTRSYNEQFFGPGTRLTVL.

This chain connects TRBV7-9 to TRBJ2-1; perhaps TRBD2 as D (6 bases). The CDR3 contains 14 residues. CDR1 is SEHNR and CDR2 is FQNEAQ in the germline V gene (reference sequence). V lost 2 bases to trimming and J lost 10 bases, with 15 bases between them. The CDR3 here is CASSLSVAEGEQFF. The CDR3 bases are TGTGCCAGCAGCTTAAGCGTAGCGGAGGGGGAGCAGTTCTTC.

The V gene is TRBV5-1, the J gene TRBJ1-1; D gene uncertain. This CDR3 comprises 17 residues. Looked up from germline, CDR1 is SGHRS and CDR2 is YFSETQ. Trimming removed 6 bases at V and 5 bases at J, with 26 bases between. This chain's CDR3 is CASKGLRESNRETEAFF. CDR3 sequence (DNA): TGCGCCAGCAAGGGATTAAGGGAGTCTAACCGCGAGACTGAAGCTTTCTTT.

The table lists this clone with a count of one. The chain couples TRBV19 to TRBJ1-1, with a tentative D call TRBD1 (5 bases). The germline V gene encodes CDR1 LNHDA and CDR2 SQIVND (reference sequence). The CDR3 contains 15 residues. V lost 4 bases, J lost 0 bases, and 12 bases lay in between. The CDR3 bases are TGTGCCAGTAGTACTTCAGTGACAGTGAACACTGAAGCTTTCTTT. Translating it yields CASSTSVTVNTEAFF.

V is TRBV15 and J is TRBJ2-2, with D possibly TRBD1 on 5 matching bases. Germline-derived CDR1 and CDR2 are LNHNV and YYDKDF (reference sequence). CDR3 length equals 15 residues. V lost 9 bases and J lost 0, with 14 bases in between. The chain's CDR3 is CATSIDRANTGELFF. The CDR3 DNA is TGTGCCACAAGTATTGACAGAGCGAACACCGGGGAGCTGTTTTTT.

V gene TRBV19 combines with J gene TRBJ1-1, with D perhaps matching TRBD1 (6 bases). CDR1 and CDR2 from the germline V gene are LNHDA and SQIVND (reference sequence). Trimming took off 2 bases at V and 4 bases at J, with 11 bases between the two ends. The CDR3 totals 14 residues. The CDR3 DNA reads TGTGCCAGTAGTATACGCCCAGGGGCCACTGAAGCTTTCTTT. It translates to CASSIRPGATEAFF.

The chain combines TRBV15 with TRBJ2-5, with no clear D. The CDR3 covers 14 residues. V was trimmed by 6 bases and J by 4 bases, leaving 15 bases between them. Germline assignment: CDR1 LNHNV and CDR2 YYDKDF (reference sequence). Here the CDR3 reads CATSGVLVPETQYF. The CDR3, as DNA: TGTGCCACCAGTGGGGTCTTGGTCCCAGAGACCCAGTACTTC.

The chain is built from TRBV11-3 and TRBJ2-5; maybe TRBD2 (6 bases). Germline V gene sequence: CDR1 SGHNT, CDR2 YENEEA. The CDR3 extends over 14 amino acids. Trimming took 5 bases from V and 4 from J, leaving 14 bases between them. CDR3 nucleotides: TGTGCCAGCAGCCCGTGGAGGGAGTCAGAGACCCAGTACTTC. Translated: CASSPWRESETQYF.

This clone was detected only once. The V call is TRBV27, the J call TRBJ1-6; D is ambiguous. CDR1 and CDR2 from the germline V gene are MNHEY and SMNVEV (reference sequence). This CDR3 is built from 13 residues. With 5 bases removed from V and 7 bases from J, the gap between germline ends came to 9 bases. Written as DNA, the CDR3 is TGTGCCAGCAGTCTCCTGCAGAATTCACCCCTCCACTTT. It translates to CASSLLQNSPLHF.

The chain carries TRBV7-9 and TRBJ2-2, with no clear D. The CDR3 consists of 12 residues. Germline loops: CDR1 SEHNR, CDR2 FQNEAQ (reference sequence). Between the trimmed V and J ends, which lost 3 bases and 8 bases, there was a span of 7 bases. The CDR3 sequence is CASSFLTGELFF. CDR3 DNA: TGTGCCAGCAGCTTCCTGACAGGGGAGCTGTTTTTT.

V gene TRBV29-1 combines with J gene TRBJ2-1; D unresolved. V lost 4 bases, J lost 12 bases, and 13 bases lay in between. This CDR3 is 11 amino acids long. Germline values: CDR1 SQVTM, CDR2 ANQGSEA. The CDR3: CSVGVSMGQFF. CDR3 DNA: TGCAGCGTTGGGGTAAGCATGGGGCAGTTCTTC.

The CDR3 protein is CASSESGAVLWETQYF. The CDR3 DNA follows: TGTGCCAGCAGTGAATCCGGAGCGGTCCTCTGGGAGACCCAGTACTTC. The chain couples TRBV25-1 to TRBJ2-5, with TRBD2 as a possible D gene (5 bases). Per the germline V gene, CDR1 is MGHDK and CDR2 is SYGVNS. V was trimmed by 1 base and J by 5 bases, leaving 17 bases between them. This CDR3 is built from 16 residues.

The J gene is TRBJ1-3, the V gene TRBV4-1; no clear D. The CDR3 is made up of 20 amino acids. V was trimmed by 1 base and J by 1 base, leaving 23 bases between them. Per the germline V gene, CDR1 is MGHRA and CDR2 is YSYEKL. CDR3 coding DNA: TGCGCCAGCAGCCAAGTAATATGGTCAGCCAAAACCGCTTCTGGAAACACCATATATTTT. Encoded protein: CASSQVIWSAKTASGNTIYF.

This clone was found a few times. The genes are TRBV30 and TRBJ1-1, with D unclear. This CDR3 contains 14 residues. Germline assignment: CDR1 GTSNPN and CDR2 SVGIG (reference sequence). Trimming took off 0 bases at V and 2 bases at J, with 10 bases between the two ends. CDR3 residues: CAWSVMTPNTEAFF. The CDR3 bases are TGTGCCTGGAGTGTCATGACACCTAACACTGAAGCTTTCTTT.

The rearrangement uses TRBV5-1 and TRBJ2-1; the D gene is possibly TRBD2 (6 bases). Trimming stripped 5 bases from V and 4 bases from J, with 16 bases between. CDR3 length: 15 residues. Germline CDR1 is SGHRS and CDR2 is YFSETQ. For the CDR3, the DNA is TGCGCCAGCAGTCCCTTGGGGGGAGATTACAATGAGCAGTTCTTC. Translated, it gives CASSPLGGDYNEQFF.

This chain connects TRBV29-1 to TRBJ2-7, with a possible D match to TRBD1 (6 bases). V gave up 4 bases and J gave up 6 bases, with 10 bases separating them. CDR3 length: 11 residues. CDR1 and CDR2 from the germline V gene are SQVTM and ANQGSEA. The CDR3, as DNA: TGCAGCGTTGTCAGGGGTACCGAGCAGTACTTC. It yields the protein CSVVRGTEQYF.